This entry features one TCR beta chain sequence. No antigen is known for it. The data are from a study of T-cell reconstitution after alpha-beta-depleted transplantation in children. Construction of the TCRbeta library involved unique molecular identifiers. TCRdb fed the PCR reads into MiXCR, producing one record per CDR3 protein. Of about 580,000 distinct CDR3 sequences listed, roughly a quarter are singletons. V gave up 1 base and J gave up 8 bases, with 13 bases separating them. The CDR3 contains 14 residues. Germline V gives CDR1 SGHDT, CDR2 YYEEEE. Overall study findings and caveats: Several hundred graft clones that had expanded were reportedly the source of alpha-beta T cells about two months after transplant. It was newly produced T cells that mostly accounted for T-cell counts and diversity one year after transplant. The high TCRbeta diversity at day 60 in some patients came from surviving recipient T cells and thymic progenitors.

The sequencing here drew on PBMCs, taken before TCRalphabeta/CD19-depleted stem cell transplant. This receptor was obtained from a boy younger than two with Wiskott-Aldrich syndrome, due to receive a stem cell transplant. J is TRBJ2-4 and V is TRBV5-6; D may correspond to TRBD1 or TRBD2 (5 bases each). In DNA form, the CDR3 reads TGTGCCAGCAGCTTGACCGGGACGCGGCACATTCAGTACTTC. Its protein product is CASSLTGTRHIQYF.